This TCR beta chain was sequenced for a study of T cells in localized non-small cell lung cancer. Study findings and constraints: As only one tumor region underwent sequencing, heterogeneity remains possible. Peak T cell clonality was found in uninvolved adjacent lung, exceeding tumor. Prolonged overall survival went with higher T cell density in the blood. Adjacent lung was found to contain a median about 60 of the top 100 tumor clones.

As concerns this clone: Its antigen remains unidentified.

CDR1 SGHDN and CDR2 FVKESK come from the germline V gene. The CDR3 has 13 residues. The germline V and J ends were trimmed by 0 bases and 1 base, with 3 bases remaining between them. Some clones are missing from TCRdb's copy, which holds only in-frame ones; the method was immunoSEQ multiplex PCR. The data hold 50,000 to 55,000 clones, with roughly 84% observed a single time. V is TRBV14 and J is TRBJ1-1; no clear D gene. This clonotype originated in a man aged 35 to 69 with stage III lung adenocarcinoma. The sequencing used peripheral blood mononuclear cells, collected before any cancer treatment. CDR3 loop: CASSQDENTEAFF. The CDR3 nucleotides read TGTGCCAGCAGCCAAGACGAGAACACTGAAGCTTTCTTT. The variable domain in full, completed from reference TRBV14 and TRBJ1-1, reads EAGVTQFPSHSVIEKGQTVTLRCDPISGHDNLYWYRRVMGKEIKFLLHFVKESKQDESGMPNNRFLAERTGGTYSTLKVQPAELEDSGVYFCASSQDENTEAFFGQGTRLTVV.